The 8 T cell receptor beta chains presented below share a single source sample, sequenced in a study of cytomegalovirus exposure and HLA in healthy donors. Primers: 60 Vbeta forward and 13 Jbeta reverse. Libraries were prepared by immunoSEQ multiplex PCR; TCRdb keeps only in-frame clonotypes and omits some of them. The table shows approximately 220,000 clones, with 70% to 80% occurring only once. Source material: PBMCs. These receptors all come from a girl aged 2-15 years in good health and CMV-seronegative.

This clone appeared a few times. The chain employs TRBV7-9 and TRBJ1-4; 9 bases match TRBD1. The V segment lost 5 bases and the J segment 0 bases; nucleotides outside the gene matches: 7. This CDR3 has 17 residues. Germline V gene data show CDR1 as SEHNR and CDR2 as FQNEAQ (reference sequence). Here the CDR3 DNA reads TGTGCCAGCAGCCCACCACAGGGGGCAGCAACTAATGAAAAACTGTTTTTT. It translates to CASSPPQGAATNEKLFF.

This clone was observed a single time. The rearrangement joins TRBV7-9 to TRBJ1-3; D uncertain. The germline V and J ends were trimmed by 1 base and 0 bases, with 7 bases remaining between them. The CDR3 sequence is 15 residues long. In germline, CDR1 is SEHNR, CDR2 FQNEAQ (reference sequence). The CDR3 DNA reads as TGTGCCAGCAGCTTAGTTTCAGGCTCTGGAAACACCATATATTTT. Translation: CASSLVSGSGNTIYF.

This clone was observed a few times. This chain joins TRBV27 and TRBJ2-7; 7 nucleotides line up with TRBD2. V shed 6 bases and J 2 bases; nucleotides not matched to a gene: 10. The germline V gene has CDR1 MNHEY and CDR2 SMNVEV (reference sequence). The CDR3 is made up of 15 amino acids. CDR3 nucleotides: TGTGCCAGCAGCAATTCCCCCGCGGGGGCCTACGAGCAGTACTTC. Amino acids: CASSNSPAGAYEQYF.

This chain links TRBV7-9 with TRBJ1-4; D remains ambiguous. V lost 5 bases and J lost 0, with 13 bases in between. Germline V gene data show CDR1 as SEHNR and CDR2 as FQNEAQ (reference sequence). CDR3 length: 16 amino acids. As DNA, the CDR3 is TGTGCCAGCAGCCCGCGCGAAGCGGCAACTAATGAAAAACTGTTTTTT. Its protein product is CASSPREAATNEKLFF.

As DNA, the CDR3 is TGTGCCAGCAGCCTGGGATTCTGGGACTACTCTTCTTCTGATGAGCAGTTCTTC. This sequence encodes CASSLGFWDYSSSDEQFF. The chain couples TRBV7-2 to TRBJ2-1; 7 bases match TRBD2. The germline V gene has CDR1 SGHTA and CDR2 FQGNSA. The CDR3 is 18 amino acids. V lost 5 bases, J lost 8 bases, and 21 bases stayed unmatched.

The chain uses TRBV10-1 and TRBJ1-2; no clear D. V dropped 9 bases and J dropped 2 bases, with 7 bases sitting between them. Germline V CDR1 and CDR2: WNHNN, SYGVQD (reference sequence). The CDR3 spans 11 residues. CDR3: CARGENYGYTF. The CDR3 DNA is TGCGCCAGGGGAGAGAACTATGGCTACACCTTC.

The CDR3 sequence: CASSLMSNTIYF. The CDR3 DNA is TGTGCCAGCAGCTTGATGAGTAACACCATATATTTT. This sequence joins TRBV7-6 and TRBJ1-3, with unresolved D. The CDR3 sequence is 12 residues long. V gave up 3 bases and J gave up 7 bases, with 7 bases separating them. The germline V gene encodes CDR1 SGHVS and CDR2 FNYEAQ.

This clone was detected a few times. The V call is TRBV19, the J call TRBJ1-5; TRBD1 might be the D (5 bases). Germline CDR1 LNHDA, CDR2 SQIVND (reference sequence). Trimming left V 7 bases short and J 7 bases short, with 14 bases between. The CDR3 consists of 13 residues. CDR3: CASTYQGTQPQHF. The CDR3 nucleotides are TGTGCCAGTACCTATCAGGGTACCCAGCCCCAGCATTTT.